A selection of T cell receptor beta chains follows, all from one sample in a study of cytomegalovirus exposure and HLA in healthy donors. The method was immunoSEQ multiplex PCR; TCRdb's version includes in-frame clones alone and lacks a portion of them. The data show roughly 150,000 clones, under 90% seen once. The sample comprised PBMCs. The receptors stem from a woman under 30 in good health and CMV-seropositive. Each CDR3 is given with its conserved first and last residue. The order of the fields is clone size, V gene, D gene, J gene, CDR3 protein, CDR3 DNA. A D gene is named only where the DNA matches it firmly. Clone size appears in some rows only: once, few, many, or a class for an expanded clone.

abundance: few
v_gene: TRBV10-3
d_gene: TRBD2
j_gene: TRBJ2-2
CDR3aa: CAISERGDTGELFF
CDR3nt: TGTGCCATCAGTGAGCGGGGGGACACCGGGGAGCTGTTTTTT

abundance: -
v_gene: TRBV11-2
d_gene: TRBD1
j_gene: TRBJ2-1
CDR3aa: CASSSSRGLRPFF
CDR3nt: TGTGCCAGCAGCTCATCCAGGGGGCTACGACCGTTCTTC

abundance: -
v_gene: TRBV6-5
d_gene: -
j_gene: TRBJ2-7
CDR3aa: CATRGRVSYEQYF
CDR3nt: TGTGCCACCCGTGGGCGGGTTTCCTACGAGCAGTACTTC

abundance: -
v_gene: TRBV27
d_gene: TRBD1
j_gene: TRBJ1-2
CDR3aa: CASATQGGDYGYTF
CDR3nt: TGTGCCAGCGCCACCCAGGGGGGAGACTATGGCTACACCTTC

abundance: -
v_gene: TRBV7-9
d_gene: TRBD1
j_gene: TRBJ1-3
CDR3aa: CASSKTGLGNTIYF
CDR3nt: TGTGCCAGCAGTAAGACAGGGTTGGGAAACACCATATATTTT

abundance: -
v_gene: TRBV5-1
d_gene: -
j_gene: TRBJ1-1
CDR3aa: CASSLVAGLSSTEAFF
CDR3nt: TGCGCCAGCAGCTTGGTGGCGGGTTTAAGTAGCACTGAAGCTTTCTTT

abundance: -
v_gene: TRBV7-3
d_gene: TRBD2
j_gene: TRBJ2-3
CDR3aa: CASSLGLAPNTDTQYF
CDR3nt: TGTGCCAGCAGCTTGGGACTAGCGCCTAACACAGATACGCAGTATTTT

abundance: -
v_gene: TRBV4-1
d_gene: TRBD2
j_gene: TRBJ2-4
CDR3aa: CASSPGLGTKNIQYF
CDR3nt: TGCGCCAGCAGCCCGGGACTAGGGACCAAAAACATTCAGTACTTC

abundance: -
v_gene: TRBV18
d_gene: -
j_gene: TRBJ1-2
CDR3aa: CASSPPSGESGYTF
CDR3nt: TGTGCCAGCTCACCACCCTCAGGGGAGAGTGGCTACACCTTC

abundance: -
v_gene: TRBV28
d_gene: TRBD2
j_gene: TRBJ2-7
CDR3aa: CASSLPRTSGRISSYEQYF
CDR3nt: TGTGCCAGCAGTTTACCAAGGACTAGCGGGAGAATCAGCTCCTACGAGCAGTACTTC

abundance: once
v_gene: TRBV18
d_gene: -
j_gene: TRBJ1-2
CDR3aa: CASSPELGGMKGYTF
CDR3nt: TGTGCCAGCTCACCAGAGCTCGGAGGGATGAAAGGCTACACCTTC

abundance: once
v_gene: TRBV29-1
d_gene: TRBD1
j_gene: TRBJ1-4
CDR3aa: CSGGQGREKLFF
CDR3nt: TGCAGCGGGGGACAGGGTCGTGAAAAACTGTTTTTT

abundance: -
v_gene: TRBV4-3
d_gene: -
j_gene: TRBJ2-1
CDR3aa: CASSPQGGQHNEQFF
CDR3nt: TGCGCCAGCAGCCCACAAGGTGGACAGCACAATGAGCAGTTCTTC

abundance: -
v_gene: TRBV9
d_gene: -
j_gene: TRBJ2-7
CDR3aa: CASSVVASGPYEQYF
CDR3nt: TGTGCCAGCAGCGTAGTAGCCAGCGGGCCCTACGAGCAGTACTTC

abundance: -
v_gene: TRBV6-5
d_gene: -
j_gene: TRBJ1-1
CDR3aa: CASSPSDREAFF
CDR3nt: TGTGCCAGCAGTCCGTCTGACAGGGAAGCTTTCTTT

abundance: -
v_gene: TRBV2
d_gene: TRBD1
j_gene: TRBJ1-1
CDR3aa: CASRGDRLNTEAFF
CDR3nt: TGTGCCAGCAGGGGGGACAGACTGAACACTGAAGCTTTCTTT

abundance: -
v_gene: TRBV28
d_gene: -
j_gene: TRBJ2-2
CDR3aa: CASSFIAGRNVGGELFF
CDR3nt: TGTGCCAGCAGTTTCATTGCGGGACGGAACGTTGGGGGGGAGCTGTTTTTT

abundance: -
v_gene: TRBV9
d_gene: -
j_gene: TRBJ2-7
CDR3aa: CASSGNPGLYEQYF
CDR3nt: TGTGCCAGCAGCGGCAACCCAGGGCTATACGAGCAGTACTTC

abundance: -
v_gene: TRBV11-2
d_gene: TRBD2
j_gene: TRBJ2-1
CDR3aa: CASSLSSLAGASYNEQFF
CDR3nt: TGTGCCAGCAGCTTATCCTCACTAGCGGGAGCTTCCTACAATGAGCAGTTCTTC

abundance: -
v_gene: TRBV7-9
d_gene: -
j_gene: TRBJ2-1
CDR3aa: CASGPRDTLGSYNEQFF
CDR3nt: TGTGCCAGCGGACCAAGGGACACCCTGGGCTCCTACAATGAGCAGTTCTTC

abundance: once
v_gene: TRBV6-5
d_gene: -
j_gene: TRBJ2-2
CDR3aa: CASSPVAGGPGELFF
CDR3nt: TGTGCCAGCAGCCCGGTAGCAGGGGGGCCCGGGGAGCTGTTTTTT

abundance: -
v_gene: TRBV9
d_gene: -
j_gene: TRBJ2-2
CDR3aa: CASSARIAGTGELFF
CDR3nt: TGTGCCAGCAGCGCTAGGATAGCCGGGACCGGGGAGCTGTTTTTT

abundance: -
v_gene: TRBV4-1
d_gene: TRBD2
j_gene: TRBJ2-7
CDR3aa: CASSPTPRLAGVNEQYF
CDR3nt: TGCGCCAGCAGCCCGACCCCTCGACTAGCGGGAGTAAACGAGCAGTACTTC

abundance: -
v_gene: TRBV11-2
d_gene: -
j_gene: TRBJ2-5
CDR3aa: CASSLDKAGRETQYF
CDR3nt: TGTGCCAGCAGCTTAGATAAGGCAGGGCGAGAGACCCAGTACTTC

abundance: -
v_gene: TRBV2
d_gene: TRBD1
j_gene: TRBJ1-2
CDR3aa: CASSEETGYNYGYTF
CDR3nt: TGTGCCAGCAGTGAAGAGACAGGGTACAACTATGGCTACACCTTC

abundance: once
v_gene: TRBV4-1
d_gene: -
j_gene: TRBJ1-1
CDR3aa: CASSQAGTNTEAFF
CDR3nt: TGCGCCAGCAGCCAAGCGGGTACTAACACTGAAGCTTTCTTT

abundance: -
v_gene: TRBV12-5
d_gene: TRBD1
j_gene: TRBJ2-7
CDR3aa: CASGLSGTGTYEQYF
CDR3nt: TGTGCTAGTGGTTTGAGCGGGACAGGGACCTACGAGCAGTACTTC

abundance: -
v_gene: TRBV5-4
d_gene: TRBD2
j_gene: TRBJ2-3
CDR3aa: CASSSGLAGPLGDTQYF
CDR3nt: TGTGCCAGCAGCTCGGGACTAGCGGGCCCTCTTGGGGATACGCAGTATTTT

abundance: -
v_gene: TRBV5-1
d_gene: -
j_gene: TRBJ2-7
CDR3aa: CASSPQVVSSYEQYF
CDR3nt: TGCGCCAGCAGCCCCCAGGTTGTGAGCTCCTACGAGCAGTACTTC

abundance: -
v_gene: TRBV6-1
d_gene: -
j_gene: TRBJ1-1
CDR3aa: CASSDRRVQGTEAFF
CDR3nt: TGTGCCAGCAGTGACAGGAGGGTTCAGGGAACTGAAGCTTTCTTT

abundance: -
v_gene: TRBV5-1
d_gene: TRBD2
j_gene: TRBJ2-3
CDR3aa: CASSENGLAGVSTDTQYF
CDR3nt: TGCGCCAGCAGCGAGAACGGACTAGCGGGAGTGAGCACAGATACGCAGTATTTT

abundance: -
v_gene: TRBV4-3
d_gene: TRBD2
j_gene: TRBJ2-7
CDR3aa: CASSQEGGLAGPYEQYF
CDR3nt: TGCGCCAGCAGCCAAGAGGGGGGACTAGCGGGGCCCTACGAGCAGTACTTC

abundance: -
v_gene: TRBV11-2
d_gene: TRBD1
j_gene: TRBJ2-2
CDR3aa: CASSLPGQGVTGELFF
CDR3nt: TGTGCCAGCAGCCTTCCGGGACAGGGGGTTACCGGGGAGCTGTTTTTT

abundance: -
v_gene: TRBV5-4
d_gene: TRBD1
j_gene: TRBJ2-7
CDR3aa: CASSPDRGALSSYEQYF
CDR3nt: TGTGCCAGCAGCCCAGACAGGGGAGCCCTTAGCTCCTACGAGCAGTACTTC

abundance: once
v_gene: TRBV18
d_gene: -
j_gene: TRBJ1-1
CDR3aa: CASSRVEDTEAFF
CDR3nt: TGTGCCAGCTCACGAGTCGAGGACACTGAAGCTTTCTTT

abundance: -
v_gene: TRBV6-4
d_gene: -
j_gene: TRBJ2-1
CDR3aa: CASSDSRGGEQFF
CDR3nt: TGTGCCAGCAGTGACTCTAGGGGAGGTGAGCAGTTCTTC

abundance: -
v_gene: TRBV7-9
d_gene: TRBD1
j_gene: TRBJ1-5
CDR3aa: CASSGGTEYQPQHF
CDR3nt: TGTGCCAGCAGCGGCGGGACAGAGTATCAGCCCCAGCATTTT

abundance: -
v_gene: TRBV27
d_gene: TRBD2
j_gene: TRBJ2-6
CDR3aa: CASRGLAGTGANVLTF
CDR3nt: TGTGCCAGCCGGGGACTAGCGGGAACTGGGGCCAACGTCCTGACTTTC

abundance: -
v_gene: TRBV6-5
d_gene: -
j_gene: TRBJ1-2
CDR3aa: CASSSAGGYTF
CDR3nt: TGTGCCAGCAGTTCCGCGGGGGGCTACACCTTC

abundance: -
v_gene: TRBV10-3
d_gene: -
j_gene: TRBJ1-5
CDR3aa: CAIKGALANQPQHF
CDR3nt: TGTGCCATTAAAGGAGCTTTAGCAAATCAGCCCCAGCATTTT

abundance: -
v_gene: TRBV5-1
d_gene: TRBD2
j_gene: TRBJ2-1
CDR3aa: CASSWMRESGNEQFF
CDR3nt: TGCGCCAGCAGCTGGATGCGGGAGTCGGGCAATGAGCAGTTCTTC

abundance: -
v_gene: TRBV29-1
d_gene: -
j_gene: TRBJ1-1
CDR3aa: CSASLTEAFF
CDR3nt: TGCAGCGCCTCACTCACTGAAGCTTTCTTT

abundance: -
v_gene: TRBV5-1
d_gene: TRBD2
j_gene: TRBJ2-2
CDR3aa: CASSSLKREGLVGAGELFF
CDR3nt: TGCGCCAGCAGCTCCCTCAAGCGGGAGGGCCTAGTAGGGGCCGGGGAGCTGTTTTTT